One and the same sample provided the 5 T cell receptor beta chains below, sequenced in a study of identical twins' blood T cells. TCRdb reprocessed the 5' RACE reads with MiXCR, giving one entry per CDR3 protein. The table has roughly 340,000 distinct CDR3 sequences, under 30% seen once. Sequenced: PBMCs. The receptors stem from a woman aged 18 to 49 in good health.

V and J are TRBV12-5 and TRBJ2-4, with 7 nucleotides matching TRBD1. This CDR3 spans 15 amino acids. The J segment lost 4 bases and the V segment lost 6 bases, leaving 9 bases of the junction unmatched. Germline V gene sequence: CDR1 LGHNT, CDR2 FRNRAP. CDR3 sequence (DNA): TGTGCTAGTGGCCAGGGGGATCATCAGAAAAACATTCAGTACTTC. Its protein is CASGQGDHQKNIQYF.

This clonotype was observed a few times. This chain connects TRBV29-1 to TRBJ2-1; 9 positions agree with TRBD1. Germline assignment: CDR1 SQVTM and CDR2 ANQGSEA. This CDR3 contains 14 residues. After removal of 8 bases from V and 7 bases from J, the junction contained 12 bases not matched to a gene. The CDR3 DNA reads TGCAGCTCATCCCCGGGACAGGGAAGGAATGAGCAGTTCTTC. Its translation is CSSSPGQGRNEQFF.

This CDR3 is CASSQGGNDLNEQFF. Written as DNA, the CDR3 is TGTGCCAGCTCACAGGGGGGAAACGACCTCAATGAGCAGTTCTTC. J is TRBJ2-1 and V is TRBV18; TRBD1 or TRBD2 may be the D gene (6 bases each). CDR3 length: 15 amino acids. Trimming removed 4 bases from V and 6 bases from J, with 16 bases in between. Germline CDR1 reads KGHSH; CDR2 reads LQKENI.

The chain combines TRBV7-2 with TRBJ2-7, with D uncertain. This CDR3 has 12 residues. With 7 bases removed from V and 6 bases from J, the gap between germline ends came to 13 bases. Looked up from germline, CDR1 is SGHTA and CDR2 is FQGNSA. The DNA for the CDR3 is TGTGCCAGCAACTACCGTTCGGCCGAGCAGTACTTC. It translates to CASNYRSAEQYF. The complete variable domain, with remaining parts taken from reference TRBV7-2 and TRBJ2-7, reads GAGVSQSPSNKVTEKGKDVELRCDPISGHTALYWYRQSLGQGLEFLIYFQGNSAPDKSGLPSDRFSAERTGGSVSTLTIQRTQQEDSAVYLCASNYRSAEQYFGPGTRLTVT.

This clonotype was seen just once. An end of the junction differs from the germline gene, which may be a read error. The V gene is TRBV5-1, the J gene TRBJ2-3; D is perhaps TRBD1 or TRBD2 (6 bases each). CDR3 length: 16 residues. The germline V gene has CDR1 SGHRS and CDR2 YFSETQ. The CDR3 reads CASGLEGQLSTDTQYF. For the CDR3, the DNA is TGCGCCAGCGGCTTGGAGGGACAATTAAGCACAGATACGCAGTATTTT. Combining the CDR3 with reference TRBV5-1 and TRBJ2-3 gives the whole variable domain KAGVTQTPRYLIKTRGQQVTLSCSPISGHRSVSWYQQTPGQGLQFLFEYFSETQRNKGNFPGRFSGRQFSNSRSEMNVSTLELGDSALYLCASGLEGQLSTDTQYFGPGTRLTVL.